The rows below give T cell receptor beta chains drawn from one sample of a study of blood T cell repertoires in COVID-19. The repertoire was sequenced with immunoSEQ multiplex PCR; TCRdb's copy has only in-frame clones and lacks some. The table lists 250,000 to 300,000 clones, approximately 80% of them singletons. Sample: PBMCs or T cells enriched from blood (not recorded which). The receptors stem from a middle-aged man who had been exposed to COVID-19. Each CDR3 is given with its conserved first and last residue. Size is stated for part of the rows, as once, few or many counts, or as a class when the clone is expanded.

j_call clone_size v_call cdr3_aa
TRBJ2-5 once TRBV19 CASSYTSGNQETQYF
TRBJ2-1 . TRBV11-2 CASSLGITTGEQFF
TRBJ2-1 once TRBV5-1 CASSSGLASNEQFF
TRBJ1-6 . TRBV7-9 CASGLGGAAPLHF
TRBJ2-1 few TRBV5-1 CASSKEQGLAGEQFF
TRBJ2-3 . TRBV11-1 CASSFAMAGGSDTQYF
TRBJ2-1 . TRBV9 CASSALYNEQFF
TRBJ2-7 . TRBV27 CASNSQGGYYEQYF
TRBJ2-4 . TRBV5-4 CASSLVGDIQYF
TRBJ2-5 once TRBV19 CASSPGKETQYF
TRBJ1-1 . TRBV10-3 CAIRTGTLNTEAFF
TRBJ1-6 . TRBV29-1 CSVGWGDSPLHF
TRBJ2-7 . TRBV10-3 CAISGGGIRPSRDSPSSYEQYF
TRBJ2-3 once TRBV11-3 CASSLDWNSGSADTQYF
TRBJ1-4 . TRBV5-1 CASSLGQGAGGTNEKLFF
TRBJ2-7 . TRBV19 CASSIVQDRGSYEQYF
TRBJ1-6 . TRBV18 CASSRGNKDSPLHF
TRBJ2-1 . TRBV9 CASSVISGRGEQFF
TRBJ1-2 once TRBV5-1 CASSGDTAALYGYTF
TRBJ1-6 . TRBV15 CATFGGENSPLHF
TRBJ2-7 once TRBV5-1 CASSLGLAGDEQYF
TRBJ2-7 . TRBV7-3 CASSPQGGTGALQYF
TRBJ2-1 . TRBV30 CASSGATYNEQFF
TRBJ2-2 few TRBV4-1 CASSQVSGSFGSTGELFF
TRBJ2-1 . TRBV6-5 CASSYSGGHEQFF
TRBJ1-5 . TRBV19 CASSFPGAYQPQHF
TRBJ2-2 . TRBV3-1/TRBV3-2 CASSQLSGRADGELFF
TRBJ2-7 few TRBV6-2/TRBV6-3 CASSSRGQGSEQYF
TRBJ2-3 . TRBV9 CATYRLAGGLCTDTQYF
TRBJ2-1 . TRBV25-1 CASTGAGSEGASYNEQFF
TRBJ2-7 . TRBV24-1 CATSDLGQGQTRQYF
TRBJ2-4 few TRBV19 CASSVLAKNIQYF
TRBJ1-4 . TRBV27 CASSKEGNEKLFF
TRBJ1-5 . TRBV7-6 CASSSSGSHQPQHF
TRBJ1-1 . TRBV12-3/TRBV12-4 CASSLGRARLGF
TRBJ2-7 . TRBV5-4 CASSLEGGAPYEQYF
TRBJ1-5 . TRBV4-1 CASSQAPATAFQPQHF
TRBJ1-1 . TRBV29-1 CSVVGGTGATEAFF
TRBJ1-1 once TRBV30 CASVALFTEAFF
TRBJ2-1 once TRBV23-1 CASSHRGGSGSTGWELF
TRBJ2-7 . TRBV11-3 CASSLFPGQDYEQYF
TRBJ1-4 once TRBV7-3 CASSLTGGAGEKLFF
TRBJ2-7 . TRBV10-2 CASTRPPPAYEQYF
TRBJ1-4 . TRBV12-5 CASGLGLGQGNEKLFF
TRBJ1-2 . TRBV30 CAWSADRSNYGYTF
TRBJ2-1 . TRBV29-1 CSVERENSYNEQFF
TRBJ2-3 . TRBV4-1 CASTAALAEIDTQYF
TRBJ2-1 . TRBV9 CASSVVGSYNEQFF
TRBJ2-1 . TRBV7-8 CASIPGLGYSEQFF
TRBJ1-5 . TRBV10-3 CAISESSNQPQHF
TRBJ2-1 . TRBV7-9 CASSLLSGRAGEQFF